This TCR beta chain originates from a study of regulatory T cells in long-lasting Graves disease. Whole-study findings and limits: TCR diversity was lower in persistent Graves' patients (versus newly diagnosed ones).

V lost 7 bases to trimming and J lost 7 bases, with 20 bases between them. The CDR3 runs to 15 residues. Per the germline V gene, CDR1 is LGHNT and CDR2 is FRNRAP. The sample's time point: newly diagnosed GD, antithyroid drugs for less than 3 months. RNA extracted from PBMCs served as the sequencing template. Note on this clonotype: The antigen remains unidentified.

Arm-PCR of CDR3 regions and iRepertoire HTBI primers were the basis on which TCR beta libraries were built. TCRdb itself ran the multiplex PCR reads through MiXCR, one entry per CDR3 protein. The profile shows roughly 410,000 distinct CDR3 sequences, 15% of them singletons. These data also featured in a second study, about T cells in Graves' hyperthyroidism and ophthalmopathy. That work states: The HTBI primer set drove a first-round RT-PCR of the TCR CDR3.

Material: peripheral blood mononuclear cells (PBMCs), obtained at new diagnosis, from a patient treated with antithyroid drugs. The TCR sequence derives from a woman in her 40s with Graves disease. The chain is built from TRBV12-5 and TRBJ2-1; weak D call: TRBD1 (8 bases). The CDR3 here is CASERGDRPQNEQFF. The DNA of the CDR3 is TGTGCTAGTGAACGGGGGGACAGGCCTCAGAATGAGCAGTTCTTC.